Listed below are T cell receptor beta chains from one sample, sequenced in a study of neurological immune-mediated disorders. One entry per CDR3 protein results from TCRdb running MiXCR on the 5' RACE reads. The table lists fewer than 60,000 distinct CDR3 sequences, under 13% of them singletons. Sequenced material: PBMCs. The origin of the receptors is a man between 65 and 79 years old with HTLV-1-associated myelopathy (HAM/TSP). CDR3s include the opening cysteine and the closing phenylalanine or tryptophan. The order of the fields is CDR3 DNA, CDR3 protein, V gene, D gene, clone size, J gene. A D gene is named only where the DNA matches it firmly. Rows may omit the clone size; those that give it use once, few, many or a size class.

DNA: TGTGCCAGCAGCCCTACTAGCGGGAGATCCGGTGAGCAGTTCTTC; CDR3: CASSPTSGRSGEQFF; V: TRBV9; D: TRBD2; size: -; J: TRBJ2-1
DNA: TGTGCCAGCAGCTTAGGGACAGGGGGTTGGGGCAATGAGCAGTTCTTC; CDR3: CASSLGTGGWGNEQFF; V: TRBV7-9; D: TRBD1; size: many; J: TRBJ2-1
DNA: TGTGCCAGCAGTGAAGCGATGAACACTGAAGCTTTCTTT; CDR3: CASSEAMNTEAFF; V: TRBV6-1; D: -; size: many; J: TRBJ1-1
DNA: TGTGCCAGCTCACCGGGACAGGGATACAATGAGCAGTTCTTC; CDR3: CASSPGQGYNEQFF; V: TRBV18; D: TRBD1; size: many; J: TRBJ2-1
DNA: TGTGCCAGCAGCTGGACCGGGACAGGGGCAGATACGCAGTATTTT; CDR3: CASSWTGTGADTQYF; V: TRBV5-6; D: TRBD1; size: many; J: TRBJ2-3
DNA: TGCGCCAGCAGCCCTTTCCGCACAAGCTCCTACGAGCAGTACTTC; CDR3: CASSPFRTSSYEQYF; V: TRBV5-1; D: -; size: many; J: TRBJ2-7
DNA: TGTGCCAGCAGTACGGACAGGGGGGCTGGCTACACCTTC; CDR3: CASSTDRGAGYTF; V: TRBV2; D: TRBD1; size: many; J: TRBJ1-2
DNA: TGTGCCAGCTTCCTGGGGAAGCGGATATCGACTTACAATGAGCAGTTCTTC; CDR3: CASFLGKRISTYNEQFF; V: TRBV12-3/TRBV12-4; D: -; size: many; J: TRBJ2-1
DNA: TGCAGTGCTAGAGATCTTACAGGTAGTGCAGATACGCAGTATTTT; CDR3: CSARDLTGSADTQYF; V: TRBV20-1; D: -; size: many; J: TRBJ2-3
DNA: TGCAGTGCTAGAGATTTGGACAGGGGCCGAAACACCATATATTTT; CDR3: CSARDLDRGRNTIYF; V: TRBV20-1; D: TRBD1; size: many; J: TRBJ1-3
DNA: TGCAGTGCTCCTATAGGGCCGGCCACCTGGTCCTACGAGCAGTACTTC; CDR3: CSAPIGPATWSYEQYF; V: TRBV20-1; D: -; size: many; J: TRBJ2-7
DNA: TGTGCCAGCAGCTCTTACAGGGGATCCTACGAGCAGTACTTC; CDR3: CASSSYRGSYEQYF; V: TRBV7-2; D: TRBD1; size: many; J: TRBJ2-7
DNA: TGCAGTGCTCTCGGCGGCGGCCAAGAGACCCAGTACTTC; CDR3: CSALGGGQETQYF; V: TRBV20-1; D: -; size: many; J: TRBJ2-5
DNA: TGTGCCAGCAGCCACTTTGCGGGTCAAGAGACCCAGTACTTC; CDR3: CASSHFAGQETQYF; V: TRBV14; D: -; size: many; J: TRBJ2-5
DNA: TGTGCCAGCAGCTTGGGACTAGGCACCCGGGAGACCCAGTACTTC; CDR3: CASSLGLGTRETQYF; V: TRBV5-6; D: -; size: many; J: TRBJ2-5
DNA: TGCGCCAGCAAGTTCCGGACAGGGGGGACTAGCGGTTCAGCGGGCGAGCAGTTCTTC; CDR3: CASKFRTGGTSGSAGEQFF; V: TRBV4-1; D: -; size: many; J: TRBJ2-1
DNA: TGTGCCAGCAGTGAAAGCGGCAGGGCAGGAGGAAACATTCAGTACTTC; CDR3: CASSESGRAGGNIQYF; V: TRBV25-1; D: -; size: many; J: TRBJ2-4
DNA: TGCGCCAGCAGCTTCTGGCAGGGCCGTGACATTCAGTACTTC; CDR3: CASSFWQGRDIQYF; V: TRBV5-1; D: -; size: many; J: TRBJ2-4
DNA: TGTGCCAGCAGCCCGGACATAAAAGAGACCCAGTACTTC; CDR3: CASSPDIKETQYF; V: TRBV7-2; D: -; size: many; J: TRBJ2-5
DNA: TGCGCCAGCAGCCGGACCAGGAACGAGAAACTTTTTGTGACCCAGTACTTC; CDR3: CASSRTRNEKLFVTQYF; V: TRBV5-1; D: -; size: many; J: TRBJ2-5
DNA: TGCAGTGCTAGTATCACTAGCGGGACTAGCACAGATACGCAGTATTTT; CDR3: CSASITSGTSTDTQYF; V: TRBV20-1; D: TRBD2; size: many; J: TRBJ2-3
DNA: TGTGCCAGCTCACCTACCGCTGGGAACGAGCAGTACTTC; CDR3: CASSPTAGNEQYF; V: TRBV18; D: -; size: many; J: TRBJ2-7
DNA: TGTGCCAGCAGCGTAGGGGCTAGCGGGGGTTCAGAGACCCAGTACTTC; CDR3: CASSVGASGGSETQYF; V: TRBV9; D: TRBD2; size: many; J: TRBJ2-5
DNA: TGTGCCAGCAGCTCCAGGGGAACAATAAGAGCTTTCTTT; CDR3: CASSSRGTIRAFF; V: TRBV7-9; D: -; size: many; J: TRBJ1-1
DNA: TGCAGTGCGGCGGGACGGGCTAACTATGGCTACACCTTC; CDR3: CSAAGRANYGYTF; V: TRBV20-1; D: -; size: many; J: TRBJ1-2
DNA: TGTGCCAGCAGGGGACAGGGAGGCACCGGGGAGCTGTTTTTT; CDR3: CASRGQGGTGELFF; V: TRBV12-3/TRBV12-4; D: TRBD1; size: many; J: TRBJ2-2
DNA: TGTGCCAGCAGTTTTCTTGGGGCAGGGGGCGCGGAAACTGAAGCTTTCTTT; CDR3: CASSFLGAGGAETEAFF; V: TRBV28; D: TRBD1; size: -; J: TRBJ1-1
DNA: TGTGCCCTCTCGCCCCGGAGTGGGGTCCATGAGCAGTTCTTC; CDR3: CALSPRSGVHEQFF; V: TRBV7-9; D: -; size: many; J: TRBJ2-1